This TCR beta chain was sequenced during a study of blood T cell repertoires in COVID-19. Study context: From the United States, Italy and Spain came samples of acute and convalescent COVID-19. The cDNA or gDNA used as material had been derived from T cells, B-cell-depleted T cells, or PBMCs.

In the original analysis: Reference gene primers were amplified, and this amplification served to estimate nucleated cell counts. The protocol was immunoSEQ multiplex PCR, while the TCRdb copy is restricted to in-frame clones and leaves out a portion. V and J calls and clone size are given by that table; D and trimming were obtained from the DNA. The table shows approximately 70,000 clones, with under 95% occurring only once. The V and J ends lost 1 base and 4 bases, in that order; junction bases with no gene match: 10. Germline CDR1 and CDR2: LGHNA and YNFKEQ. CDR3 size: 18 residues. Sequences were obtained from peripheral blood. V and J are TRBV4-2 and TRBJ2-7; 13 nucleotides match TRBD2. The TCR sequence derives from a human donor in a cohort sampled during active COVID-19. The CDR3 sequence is CASSQAGVTGLAGYEQYF. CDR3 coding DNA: TGTGCCAGCAGCCAAGCGGGGGTCACGGGACTAGCGGGATACGAGCAGTACTTC.